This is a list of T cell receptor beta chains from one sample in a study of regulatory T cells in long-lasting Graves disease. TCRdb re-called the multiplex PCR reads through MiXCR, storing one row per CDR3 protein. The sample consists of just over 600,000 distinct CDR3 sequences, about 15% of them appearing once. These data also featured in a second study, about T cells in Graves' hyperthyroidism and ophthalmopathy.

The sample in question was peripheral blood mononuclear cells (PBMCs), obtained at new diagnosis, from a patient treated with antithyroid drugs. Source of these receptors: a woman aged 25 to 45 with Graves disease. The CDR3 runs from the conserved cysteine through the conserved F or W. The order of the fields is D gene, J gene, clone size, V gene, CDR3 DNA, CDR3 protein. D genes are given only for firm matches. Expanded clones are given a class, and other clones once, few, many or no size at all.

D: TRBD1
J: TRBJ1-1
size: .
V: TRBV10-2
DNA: TGCGCCAGCGGGGAGGGGGCGGACACTGAAGCTTTCTTT
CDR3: CASGEGADTEAFF

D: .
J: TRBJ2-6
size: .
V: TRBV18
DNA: TGTGCCAGCTCACCACCTGCTGGGGTCACTGGGGCCAACGTCCTGACTTTC
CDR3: CASSPPAGVTGANVLTF

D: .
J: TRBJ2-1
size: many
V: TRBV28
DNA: TGTGCCAGCCGGGAGTTCCAGCTCAGCTCCTACAATGAGCAGTTCTTC
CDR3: CASREFQLSSYNEQFF

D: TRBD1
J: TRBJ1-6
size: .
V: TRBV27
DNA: TGTGCCAGCAGTTTATCCCAGGGGGCGTCCTATAATTCACCCCTCCACTTT
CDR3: CASSLSQGASYNSPLHF

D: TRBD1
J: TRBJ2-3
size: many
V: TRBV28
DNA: TGTGCCAGCAGCGGGACAGGCGCGGGGTGGGATACGCAGTATTTT
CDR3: CASSGTGAGWDTQYF

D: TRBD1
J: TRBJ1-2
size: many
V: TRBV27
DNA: TGTGCCAGCAGTGTCGGCCTCCAGGGGGCTGGTGGCTACACCTTC
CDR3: CASSVGLQGAGGYTF

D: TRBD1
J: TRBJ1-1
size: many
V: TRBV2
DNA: TGTGCCAGCAGTGGCCTGTCGGGGACAGCTGAAGCTTTCTTT
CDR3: CASSGLSGTAEAFF

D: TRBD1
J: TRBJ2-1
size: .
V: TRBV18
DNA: TGTGCCAGCTCACGGGGCCGACAGGGGAATTACAATGAGCAGTTCTTC
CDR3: CASSRGRQGNYNEQFF

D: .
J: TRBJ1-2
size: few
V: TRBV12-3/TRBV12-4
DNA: TGTGCCAGCAGTACAGGGTTACGTGGCTACACCTTC
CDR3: CASSTGLRGYTF

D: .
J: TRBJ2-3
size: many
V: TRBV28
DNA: TGTGCCAGCACAAACGGGGATACGCAGTATTTT
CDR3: CASTNGDTQYF

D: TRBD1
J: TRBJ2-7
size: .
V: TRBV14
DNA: TGTGCCAGCAGCCTACCTAGACAGGGGGGCTACGAGCAGTACTTC
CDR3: CASSLPRQGGYEQYF

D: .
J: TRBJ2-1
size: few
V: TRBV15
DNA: TGTGCCACCAGCAGCTCGCACAATGAGCAGTTCTTC
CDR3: CATSSSHNEQFF

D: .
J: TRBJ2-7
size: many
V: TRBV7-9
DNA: TGTGCCAGCAGCTTGGGGGGACGGGACTACGAGCAGTACTTC
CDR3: CASSLGGRDYEQYF

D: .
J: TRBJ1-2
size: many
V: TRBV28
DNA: TGTGCCAGCAGTTCGCCGGGACGGAGCTATGGCTACACCTTC
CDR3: CASSSPGRSYGYTF

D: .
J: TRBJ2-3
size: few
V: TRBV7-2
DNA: TGTGCCAGCAGCTTAGAGGCCGCCTTTTTCGGGGATACGCAGTATTTT
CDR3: CASSLEAAFFGDTQYF

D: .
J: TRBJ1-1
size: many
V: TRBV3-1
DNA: TGTGCCAGCAGCCACGGCCTACCGGGGGGAGCTTTCTTT
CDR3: CASSHGLPGGAFF

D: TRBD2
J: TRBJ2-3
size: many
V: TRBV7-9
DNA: TGTGCCAGCAGCTCCGATACGGGGACTAGCGGGACTAGCACAGATACGCAGTATTTT
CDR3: CASSSDTGTSGTSTDTQYF

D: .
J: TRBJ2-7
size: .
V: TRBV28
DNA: TGTGCCAGCTCACCACGAGGAATAGGCGGGACCTACGAGCAGTACTTC
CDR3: CASSPRGIGGTYEQYF

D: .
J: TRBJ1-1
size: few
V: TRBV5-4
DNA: TGTGCCAGCAGCACGGACCCCACAGTGAACACTGAAGCTTTCTTT
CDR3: CASSTDPTVNTEAFF

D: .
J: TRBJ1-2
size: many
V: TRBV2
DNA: TGTGCCAGCAGTTCCACCGGGACTGGAAGGGTCGGCTACACCTTC
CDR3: CASSSTGTGRVGYTF

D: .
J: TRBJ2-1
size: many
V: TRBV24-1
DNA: TGTGCCACCAGGGGGTCAGGGGCCTACAATGAGCAGTTCTTC
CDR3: CATRGSGAYNEQFF

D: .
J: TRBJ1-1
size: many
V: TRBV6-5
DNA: TGTGCCAGCAGTTCATTTTATATGAACACTGAAGCTTTCTTT
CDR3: CASSSFYMNTEAFF

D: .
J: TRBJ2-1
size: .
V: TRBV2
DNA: TGTGCCAGCAGTGAGGAGTCGGTGGGCGAGCAGTTCTTC
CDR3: CASSEESVGEQFF

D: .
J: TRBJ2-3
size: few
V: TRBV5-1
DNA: TGCGCCAGCGAAAGCGACGCTTCCGGGCTCGTTACGCAGTATTTT
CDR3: CASESDASGLVTQYF

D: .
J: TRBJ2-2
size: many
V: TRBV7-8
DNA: TGTGCCAGCAGCTTAGTAGGACAAGGGCGGAGCGGGGAGCTGTTTTTT
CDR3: CASSLVGQGRSGELFF

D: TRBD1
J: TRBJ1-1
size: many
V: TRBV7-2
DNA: TGTGCCAGCAGCTTACAGGGGGCGGCCACTGAAGCTTTCTTT
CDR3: CASSLQGAATEAFF

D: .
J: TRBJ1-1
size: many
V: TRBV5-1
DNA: TGCGCCAGCAGCTTGGTGTCAGGGATAGAGGCTGAAGCTTTCTTT
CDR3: CASSLVSGIEAEAFF

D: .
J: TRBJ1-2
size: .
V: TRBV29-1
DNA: TGCAGCGTTGGAGGGACCGAGCCGACTTATGGCTACACCTTC
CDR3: CSVGGTEPTYGYTF

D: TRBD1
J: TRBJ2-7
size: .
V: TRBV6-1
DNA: TGTGCCAGCAGTGAAAGGTTCTCGGGACAGGGACTCTACGAGCAGTACTTC
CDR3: CASSERFSGQGLYEQYF

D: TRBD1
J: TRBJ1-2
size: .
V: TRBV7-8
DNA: TGCGCCAGCAGCCTCCTAGGGACAGGCGAAGTGGGCTACACCTTC
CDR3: CASSLLGTGEVGYTF

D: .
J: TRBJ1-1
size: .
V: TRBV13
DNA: TGTGCCAGCAGCTTTAGGGAGATGAACACTGAAGCTTTCTTT
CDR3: CASSFREMNTEAFF

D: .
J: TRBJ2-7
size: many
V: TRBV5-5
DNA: TGCGCCAGCAGCCTCCGGACCTCCTACGAGCAGTACTTC
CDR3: CASSLRTSYEQYF

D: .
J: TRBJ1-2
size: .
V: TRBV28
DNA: TGTGCCAGCAGTTTGACCTGGCGAGGCTACACCTTC
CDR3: CASSLTWRGYTF

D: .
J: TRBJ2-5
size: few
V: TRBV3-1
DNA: TGTGCCAGCAGTCGAGGGCTAGCGAGGGAGACCCAGTACTTC
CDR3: CASSRGLARETQYF

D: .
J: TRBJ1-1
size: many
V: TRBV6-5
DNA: TGTGCCAGCAGTTACCTGGGTAGGACAGATTTAGCTTTCTTT
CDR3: CASSYLGRTDLAFF

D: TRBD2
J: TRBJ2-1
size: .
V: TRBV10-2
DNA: TGCGCCAGCAGTGAGGGGACAGGAAGACTAGCGGGATGGGATGAGCAGTTCTTC
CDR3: CASSEGTGRLAGWDEQFF

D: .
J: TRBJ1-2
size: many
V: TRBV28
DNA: TGTGCCAGCAGTTTACCCCCAGGCTCCTCAGGCTACACCTTC
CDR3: CASSLPPGSSGYTF